The 2 T cell receptor beta chains reported below all come from one sample, sequenced in a study of cytomegalovirus exposure and HLA in healthy donors. This PCR relied on a set of 60 Vbeta primers and 13 Jbeta primers. The method was immunoSEQ multiplex PCR; TCRdb's version includes in-frame clones alone and lacks a portion of them. Here the sample spans some 180,000 clones, 75% to 85% being singletons. Sequenced sample: PBMCs. These receptors were taken from a woman in her twenties or thirties in good health and CMV-seropositive.

The CDR3 nucleotides are TGCGCCAGCAGCTACGTAGCGGGTTCCTACAATGAGCAGTTCTTC. Protein product: CASSYVAGSYNEQFF. The gene calls are TRBV5-1 and TRBJ2-1; TRBD2 matches 7 bases. The CDR3 length is 15 residues. Per the germline V gene, CDR1 is SGHRS and CDR2 is YFSETQ. Trimming took 3 bases from V and 1 from J; bases not matched to a gene: 4.

This clone appeared a single time. Sequence at one end of the junction differs from germline and may be a read error. As DNA, the CDR3 is TGTTCCAGCAGCTCGACAGCGAACACTGAAGCTTTCTTT. Protein: CSSSSTANTEAFF. The chain uses TRBV7-9 and TRBJ1-1; D is perhaps TRBD1 (5 bases). Germline V gene sequence: CDR1 SEHNR, CDR2 FQNEAQ (reference sequence). The length of the CDR3 is 13 residues.